This T cell receptor (beta chain) derives from a study of cytomegalovirus exposure and HLA in healthy donors. This clone occurred once. From germline, CDR1 is LGHNT and CDR2 FRNRAP. Trimming removed 2 bases at V and 3 bases at J, with 17 bases between. CDR3 length: 16 residues. PCR involved 60 Vbeta and 13 Jbeta primers. TCRdb's table, derived via immunoSEQ multiplex PCR, lists solely in-frame clones and lacks some. Here the sample spans some 130,000 clones, just under 85% being singletons. The sample was PBMCs. The chain recombines TRBV12-5 with TRBJ2-7; D might be TRBD1 (6 bases). The sequence was collected from a boy aged 2 to 9 in good health and CMV-seronegative. The CDR3 DNA sequence: TGTGCTAGTGGTTTGAGGCGGCGGACAGCTTTCTACGAGCAGTACTTC. Translating gives CASGLRRRTAFYEQYF. The variable domain in full, completed from reference TRBV12-5 and TRBJ2-7, reads DARVTQTPRHKVTEMGQEVTMRCQPILGHNTVFWYRQTMMQGLELLAYFRNRAPLDDSGMPKDRFSAEMPDATLATLKIQPSEPRDSAVYFCASGLRRRTAFYEQYFGPGTRLTVT.